This T cell receptor beta chain stems from a study of blood T cells in healthy people across ages. The second PCR ran roughly 6 to 11 cycles with a sample-barcoded 5' primer and J-beta primers. TCRdb analysed the 5' RACE reads with MiXCR anew, one entry per CDR3 protein. This table holds 750,000 to 1,000,000 distinct CDR3 sequences, under 35% found once. Individuals who donated were healthy Caucasians from Russia aged roughly 6 to 90. Only one count was recorded for this clonotype. These sequences were also reported in another study, on T cells of mothers and their children.

Input material: blood. The sequence derives from a middle-aged woman in good health.

Here the CDR3 DNA reads TGTGCCAGTAGTATCCAGGGCCATCCGAACACCGGGGAGCTGTTTTTT. Residues: CASSIQGHPNTGELFF. The chain joins TRBV19 to TRBJ2-2, with D possibly TRBD1 on 5 matching bases. Germline lookup yields CDR1 LNHDA and CDR2 SQIVND (reference sequence). The CDR3 sequence is 16 residues long. Trimming took off 3 bases at V and 0 bases at J, with 11 bases between the two ends.